This T cell receptor (beta chain) derives from a study of T cell responses to AZD1222 COVID-19 vaccine. This table comes from immunoSEQ multiplex PCR, and its TCRdb copy is limited to in-frame clones, with some not included. This table holds about 150,000 clones, about nine tenths found once. About this clone itself: Its antigen remains unknown.

Study results and caveats: The repertoires were collected only after the peak T cell response.

This TCR came from an adult in good health. Source: peripheral blood, taken on day 0 of AZD1222 vaccination.

CDR3 residues: CASSPRQDPTDTQYF. The CDR3 DNA reads TGTGCCAGCAGCCCACGACAGGATCCGACCGATACGCAGTATTTT. The chain is built from TRBV7-9 and TRBJ2-3, with D possibly matching TRBD1 (6 bases). V was clipped by 5 bases and J by 6 bases, with 18 bases between them. The CDR3 length is 15 residues. Germline CDR1 is SEHNR and CDR2 is FQNEAQ (reference sequence).